This TCR beta chain was captured by sequencing in a study of blood T cell repertoires in COVID-19. The method was immunoSEQ multiplex PCR; TCRdb's version includes in-frame clones alone and lacks a portion of them. Among over 150,000 clones, approximately 85% were seen once, and the ten largest hold 6.2%. The CDR3 sequence is 15 residues long. The germline CDR1 and CDR2 sequences are SGHNT and YYREEE (reference sequence). V was shortened by 0 bases and J by 3 bases, with 12 bases between the two germline ends. The table lists this clone with a count of one. Sequenced input: PBMCs or T cells enriched from blood (not recorded which). The sequence derives from a middle-aged man who had recovered from COVID-19. This chain uses TRBV5-4 with TRBJ2-5, with D unresolved. The DNA for the CDR3 is TGTGCCAGCAGCTTGGGTGGGCTGGGCGAAGAGACCCAGTACTTC. Translating gives CASSLGGLGEETQYF.